The T cell receptor beta chain described here comes from a study of blood T cell repertoires in COVID-19. Study-level information: Sample material is recorded as cDNA or gDNA derived from T cells, B-cell-depleted T cells, or PBMCs.

The authors' processing: The assay estimated nucleated cells by amplifying reference gene primers. TCRdb keeps only in-frame clones here, not all; method: immunoSEQ multiplex PCR. The DNA was the basis for D and trimming; V, J and clone size are from that table. In the table there are 220,000 or so clones, around 91% of which are singletons. Those enrolled, adults aged roughly 18 to 89 years, came from 20 to 25 US areas. Someone with COVID-19 had been met by exposed participants within 2 weeks before study entry. Germline loops: CDR1 SQVTM, CDR2 ANQGSEA. The V and J ends lost 4 bases and 2 bases, in that order; junction bases with no gene match: 5. This CDR3 is built from 14 residues.

This TCR was recovered from a man younger than 40 who had been exposed to COVID-19. Material for sequencing was PBMCs or T cells enriched from blood (not recorded which). The chain uses TRBV29-1 and TRBJ2-7; TRBD2 matches 10 bases. Written as DNA, the CDR3 is TGCAGCGTTGTACCTAGCGGGGGTCCCTACGAGCAGTACTTC. Translation: CSVVPSGGPYEQYF.